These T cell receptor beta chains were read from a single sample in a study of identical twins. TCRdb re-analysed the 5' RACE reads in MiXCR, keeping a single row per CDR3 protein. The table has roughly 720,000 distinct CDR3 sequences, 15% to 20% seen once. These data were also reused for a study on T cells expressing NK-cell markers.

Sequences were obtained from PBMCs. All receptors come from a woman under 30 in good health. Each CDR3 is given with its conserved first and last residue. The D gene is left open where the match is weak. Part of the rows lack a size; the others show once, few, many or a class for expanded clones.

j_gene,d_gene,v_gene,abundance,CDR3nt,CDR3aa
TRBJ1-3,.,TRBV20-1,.,TGCAGTGCTAGTGATGCTGGGGTCAGAAACACCATATATTTT,CSASDAGVRNTIYF
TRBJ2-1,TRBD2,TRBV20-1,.,TGCAGTGCTGAGGGACTAGCGGGGTACAATGAGCAGTTCTTC,CSAEGLAGYNEQFF
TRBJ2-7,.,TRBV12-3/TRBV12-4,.,TGTGCCAGCACCACGGGCGCGGGGTACGAGCAGTACTTC,CASTTGAGYEQYF
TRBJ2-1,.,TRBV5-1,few,TGCGCCAGCAGCGAGGACTCCCCAACCTACAATGAGCAGTTCTTC,CASSEDSPTYNEQFF
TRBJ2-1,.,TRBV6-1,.,TGTGCCAGCTTCAGCCCTTTTATCGACAATGAGCAGTTCTTC,CASFSPFIDNEQFF
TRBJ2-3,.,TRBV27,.,TGTGCCAGCAGGCCTTTTGGGGCTTACCCTCTTAAGTCGGCAGATACGCAGTATTTT,CASRPFGAYPLKSADTQYF
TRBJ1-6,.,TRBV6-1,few,TGTGCCAGCAGTGGGACAGTCAATAATTCACCCCTCCACTTT,CASSGTVNNSPLHF
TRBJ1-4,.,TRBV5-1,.,TGCGCCAGCAGCGCTGGACCCTCGGGGGAAAAACTGTTTTTT,CASSAGPSGEKLFF
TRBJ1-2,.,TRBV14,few,TGTGCCAGCAGCCAAGAGGGCACGAGCTATGGCTACACCTTC,CASSQEGTSYGYTF
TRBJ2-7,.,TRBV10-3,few,TGTGCCATCAGCGTCGCTGGGCCCTACGAGCAGTACTTC,CAISVAGPYEQYF
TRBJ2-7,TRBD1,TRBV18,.,TGTGCCAGCTCACTCCGGGACAGACGAACCTACGAGCAGTACTTC,CASSLRDRRTYEQYF
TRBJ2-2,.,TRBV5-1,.,TGCGCCAGCAGTCCCGTCCGGGAGAACACCGGGGAGCTGTTTTTT,CASSPVRENTGELFF
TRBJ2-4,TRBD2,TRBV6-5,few,TGTGCCAGCAGTTCCGGGGGGATTCGGGCCAAAAACATTCAGTACTTC,CASSSGGIRAKNIQYF
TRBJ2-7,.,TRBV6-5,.,TGTGCCAGCGGACTCCCGGGGGACCGGCACTACTTC,CASGLPGDRHYF
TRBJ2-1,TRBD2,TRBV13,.,TGTGCCAGCAGCGCCTCCGGGACTAGCGGCTACAATGAGCAGTTCTTC,CASSASGTSGYNEQFF
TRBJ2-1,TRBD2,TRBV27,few,TGTGCCAGCAGCTCAAGCGGGGATGGGGTCGGTGAGCAGTTCTTC,CASSSSGDGVGEQFF
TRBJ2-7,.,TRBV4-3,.,TGCGCCAGCAGCCAAGTGGTAGCTTACGAGCAGTACTTC,CASSQVVAYEQYF